The present entry profiles one T cell receptor (beta chain) with its context. The length of the CDR3 is 14 residues. The V gene end was trimmed by 5 bases and the J gene end by 2 bases; junction bases not matched to a gene: 1. CDR1 is SGHTA and CDR2 is FQGNSA in the germline V gene. The sample comes from a study of blood T cell repertoires in COVID-19. About the research overall: Some COVID-19 samples were acute and others convalescent; all came from the United States, Italy and Spain. PBMCs, B-cell-depleted T cells, or T cells provided the cDNA or gDNA that made up the material.

Authors' methods: Estimation of nucleated cell counts relied on the amplification of reference gene primers. Profiled with immunoSEQ multiplex PCR; TCRdb holds only in-frame clones, not every one. V and J calls and clone size are given by that table; D and trimming were obtained from the DNA. The sample has 60,000 to 75,000 clones; 75% to 90% are singletons. The chain uses TRBV7-2 and TRBJ1-4; 8 positions agree with TRBD1. The material sequenced was peripheral blood. This TCR came from a woman at least 80 years old with active or convalescent COVID-19. The CDR3 region has the DNA TGTGCCAGCAGCCGGGACAGGACTAATGAAAAACTGTTTTTT. This gives the protein CASSRDRTNEKLFF. Based on the CDR3 plus reference TRBV7-2 and TRBJ1-4, the full variable domain is GAGVSQSPSNKVTEKGKDVELRCDPISGHTALYWYRQSLGQGLEFLIYFQGNSAPDKSGLPSDRFSAERTGGSVSTLTIQRTQQEDSAVYLCASSRDRTNEKLFFGSGTQLSVL.